This T cell receptor (beta chain) is from a study of patients and donors after allogeneic stem cell transplantation. Germline V gene sequence: CDR1 SGHDT, CDR2 YYEEEE. V lost 2 bases and J 1 base, leaving 12 bases between the germline ends. The CDR3 is 15 residues long. This clonotype has only a few counts. One entry per CDR3 protein results from TCRdb running MiXCR on the RT-PCR reads. The profile shows roughly 940,000 distinct CDR3 sequences, around 17% of them singletons. V gene TRBV5-6 combines with J gene TRBJ1-1, with D hard to call. Sequenced input: blood, either unsorted or a sorted T cell fraction (not recorded which). This sequence originates from a human donor who was either an allogeneic HSCT recipient or a stem cell or donor lymphocyte infusion donor (not recorded which). It is not recorded whose cells these are; they may come from a transplant donor. CDR3 protein: CASSFERRENTEAFF. Written as DNA, the CDR3 is TGTGCCAGCAGCTTTGAAAGGAGGGAGAACACTGAAGCTTTCTTT. The full variable domain, with the rest looked up from reference TRBV5-6 and TRBJ1-1, is DAGVTQSPTHLIKTRGQQVTLRCSPKSGHDTVSWYQQALGQGPQFIFQYYEEEERQRGNFPDRFSGHQFPNYSSELNVNALLLGDSALYLCASSFERRENTEAFFGQGTRLTVV.